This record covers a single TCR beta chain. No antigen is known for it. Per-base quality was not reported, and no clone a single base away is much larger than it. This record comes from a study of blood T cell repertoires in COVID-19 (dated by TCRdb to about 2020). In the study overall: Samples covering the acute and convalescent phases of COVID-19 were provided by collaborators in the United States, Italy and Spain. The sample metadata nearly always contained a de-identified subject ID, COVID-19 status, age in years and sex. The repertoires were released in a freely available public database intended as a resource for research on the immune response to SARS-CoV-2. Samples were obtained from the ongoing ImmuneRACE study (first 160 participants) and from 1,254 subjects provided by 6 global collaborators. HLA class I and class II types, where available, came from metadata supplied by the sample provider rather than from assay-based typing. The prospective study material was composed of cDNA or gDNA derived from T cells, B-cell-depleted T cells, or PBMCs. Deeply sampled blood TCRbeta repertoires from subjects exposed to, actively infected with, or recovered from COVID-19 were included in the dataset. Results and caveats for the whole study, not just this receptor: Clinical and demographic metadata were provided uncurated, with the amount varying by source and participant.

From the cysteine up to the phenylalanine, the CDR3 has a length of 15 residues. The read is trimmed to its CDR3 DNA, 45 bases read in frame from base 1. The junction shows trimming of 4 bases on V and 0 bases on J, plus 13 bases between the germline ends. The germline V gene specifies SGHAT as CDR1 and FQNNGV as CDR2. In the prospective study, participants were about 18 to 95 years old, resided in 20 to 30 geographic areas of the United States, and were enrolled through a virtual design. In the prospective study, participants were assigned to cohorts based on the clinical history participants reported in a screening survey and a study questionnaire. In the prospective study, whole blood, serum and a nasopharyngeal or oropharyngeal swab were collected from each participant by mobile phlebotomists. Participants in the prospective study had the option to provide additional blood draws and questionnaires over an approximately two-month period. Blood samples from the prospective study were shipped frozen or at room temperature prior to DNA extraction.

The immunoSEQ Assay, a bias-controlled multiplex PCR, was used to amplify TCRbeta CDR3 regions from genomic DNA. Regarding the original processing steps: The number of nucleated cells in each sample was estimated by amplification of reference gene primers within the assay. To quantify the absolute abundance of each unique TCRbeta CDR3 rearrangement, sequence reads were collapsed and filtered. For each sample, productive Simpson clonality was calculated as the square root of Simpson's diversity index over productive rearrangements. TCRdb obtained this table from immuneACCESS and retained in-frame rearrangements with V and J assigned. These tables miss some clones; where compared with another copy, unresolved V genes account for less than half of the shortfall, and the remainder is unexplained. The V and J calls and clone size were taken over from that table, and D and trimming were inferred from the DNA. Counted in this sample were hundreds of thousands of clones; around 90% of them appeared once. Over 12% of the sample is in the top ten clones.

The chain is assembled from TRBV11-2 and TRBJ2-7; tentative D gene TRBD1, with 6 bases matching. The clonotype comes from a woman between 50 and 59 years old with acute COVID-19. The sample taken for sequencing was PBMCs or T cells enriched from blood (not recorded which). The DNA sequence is TGTGCCAGCAGCTCGATCCAGGGGATCTCCTACGAGCAGTACTTC. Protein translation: CASSSIQGISYEQYF.